This T cell receptor beta chain was documented in a study of cytotoxic CD8 clonotypes in ibrutinib-treated CLL. The overall study: Patients: roughly ten relapsed/refractory, fewer than 16 treatment-naive, 17 IGHV unmutated.

The CDR3 sequence is 16 residues long. V gave up 1 base and J gave up 4 bases; unmatched junction bases: 8. Per germline, CDR1 SGHTA and CDR2 FQGNSA. Profiling relied on immunoSEQ multiplex PCR, and the TCRdb table lists in-frame clones only, not all of them. The sample yields around 27,000 clones, approximately 54% seen once. The TCR comes from a human donor with chronic lymphocytic leukemia. Sequencing was performed on PBMCs, taken before ibrutinib treatment. The rearrangement joins TRBV7-2 to TRBJ2-5, with 8 bases aligning to TRBD2. The CDR3 sequence is CASSLVVGGAGETQYF. The CDR3 DNA reads TGTGCCAGCAGCTTAGTAGTCGGGGGGGCCGGAGAGACCCAGTACTTC. The full variable domain, in which reference TRBV7-2 and TRBJ2-5 provide the parts outside the CDR3, is GAGVSQSPSNKVTEKGKDVELRCDPISGHTALYWYRQSLGQGLEFLIYFQGNSAPDKSGLPSDRFSAERTGGSVSTLTIQRTQQEDSAVYLCASSLVVGGAGETQYFGPGTRLLVL.